This T cell receptor (beta chain) was sequenced in a study of T-cell memory formation after mild COVID-19. This clonotype was seen a few times. Its antigen is undetermined. Each CDR3 protein is one row after TCRdb ran MiXCR on the 5' RACE reads. In the table there are 95,000 to 110,000 distinct CDR3 sequences, over 13% of which are singletons. Overall study results and limits: Still unconfirmed is whether the second-wave clones peaking on day 37 recognized SARS-CoV-2.

Sequencing was carried out using PBMCs or a T cell subset sorted from them (not recorded which). The receptor's source is a man aged 18-30 years who had mild COVID-19 (a few samples of this study predate the infection). Cell type and time point are not known.

The CDR3 spells CASSPSSSTQYF. CDR3 bases: TGCGCCAGCAGTCCCAGCTCCAGTACGCAGTATTTT. The rearrangement joins TRBV4-1 to TRBJ2-3; D gene unclear. This CDR3 comprises 12 residues. Trimming took off 6 bases at V and 8 bases at J, with 12 bases between the two ends. Germline lookup yields CDR1 MGHRA and CDR2 YSYEKL.